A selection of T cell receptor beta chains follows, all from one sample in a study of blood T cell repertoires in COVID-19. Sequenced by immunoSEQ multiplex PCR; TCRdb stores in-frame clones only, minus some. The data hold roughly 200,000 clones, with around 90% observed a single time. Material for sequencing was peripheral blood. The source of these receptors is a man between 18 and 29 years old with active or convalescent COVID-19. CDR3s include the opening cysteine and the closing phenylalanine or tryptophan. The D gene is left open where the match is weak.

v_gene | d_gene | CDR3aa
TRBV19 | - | CASSINRQILYF
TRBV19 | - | CASSIGPGELFF
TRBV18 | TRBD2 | CASSPRLAGGPVAKNIQYF
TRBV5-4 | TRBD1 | CASSDEQGVGGYTF
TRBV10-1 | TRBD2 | CASNQAGRSGTGELFF
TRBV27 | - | CASSVKGGRPQHF
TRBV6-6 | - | CASSRTAQINTEAFF
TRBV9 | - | CASSPQDNSGNTIYF
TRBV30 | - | CAWMIGSSNYGYTF
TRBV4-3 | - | CASSQDLLAVSYEQYF
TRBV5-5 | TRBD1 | CASSRTPGTGSSTNYGYTF
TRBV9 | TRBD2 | CATSTLAGLYRNTGELFF
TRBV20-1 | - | CSARVRDEQYF
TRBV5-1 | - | CASSVDSGPGELFF
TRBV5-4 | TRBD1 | CASSLDGTGGETQYF
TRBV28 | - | CASSTPGGRGTEAFF
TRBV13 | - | CASSVRTTLYNEQFF
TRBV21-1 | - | CASRKPESQAFF
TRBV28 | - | CASSSGGNYGYTF
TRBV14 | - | CASSWTVNTIYF
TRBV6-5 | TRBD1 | CASSYQGQSNQPQHF
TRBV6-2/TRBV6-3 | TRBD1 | CASSFVGTDGYTF
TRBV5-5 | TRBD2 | CASSLVGGAATGELFF
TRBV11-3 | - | CASSLGPGGAFFKNIQYF
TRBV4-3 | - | CASGGLYTEAFF
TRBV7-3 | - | CASSSTLTRGADQFF